Listed below are T cell receptor beta chains from one sample, sequenced in a study of blood T cell repertoires in COVID-19. Method: immunoSEQ multiplex PCR; TCRdb's copy keeps in-frame clones and lacks some. Of some 230,000 clones in the sample, approximately 84% were seen once. The sequencing input was peripheral blood. All receptors come from an older woman with acute or convalescent COVID-19. CDR3s include the opening cysteine and the closing phenylalanine or tryptophan. The D gene is left open where the match is weak.

TRBD1,TRBV10-3,TRBJ1-2,CASGTGIYGYTF
TRBD2,TRBV19,TRBJ2-2,CASSTSGGSPVTGELFF
-,TRBV18,TRBJ1-5,CASSPSTGHSNQPQHF
-,TRBV19,TRBJ1-1,CASSSQGNTEAFF
TRBD1,TRBV5-1,TRBJ2-6,CASRNILTGAGANVLTF
TRBD2,TRBV7-2,TRBJ2-7,CASSLDSGGFYEQYF
-,TRBV11-1,TRBJ2-3,CASSPSVSTDTQYF
TRBD1,TRBV10-2,TRBJ1-1,CASSWGGTENTEAFF
-,TRBV2,TRBJ1-5,CASSEAPGSQPQHF
TRBD2,TRBV19,TRBJ2-5,CASSPRLNLLEERGAETQYF
TRBD1,TRBV3-1/TRBV3-2,TRBJ1-5,CASSLGTAGSNQPQHF
-,TRBV4-3,TRBJ2-6,CASSHDMDLSGANVLTF
-,TRBV4-2,TRBJ1-2,CASSQELQVEGYGYTF
TRBD1,TRBV11-3,TRBJ2-2,CASSSGTGDGELFF
-,TRBV7-9,TRBJ1-4,CASSLASLGGKNEKLFF
TRBD2,TRBV24-1,TRBJ2-1,CATSGVRTSLGYNEQFF
TRBD2,TRBV9,TRBJ2-2,CASSPLAGGTTGELFF
TRBD2,TRBV4-2,TRBJ2-3,CASSQGGLAGTDTQYF
-,TRBV6-5,TRBJ1-1,CASRGTPASTEAFF
-,TRBV19,TRBJ1-6,CASSETGTYSPLHF
-,TRBV3-1/TRBV3-2,TRBJ1-1,CASSPVDRTTEAFF
-,TRBV21-1,TRBJ1-1,CASSKMTGVNTEAFF
-,TRBV30,TRBJ2-2,CAWRAGTLLFF
-,TRBV4-2,TRBJ2-3,CASSQVLAWGKADTQYF
-,TRBV3-1/TRBV3-2,TRBJ2-3,CASSQGSIETQYF
-,TRBV18,TRBJ2-2,CASSVRDSSTGELFF
-,TRBV5-1,TRBJ1-2,CASSLSGRTNYGYTF
-,TRBV5-6,TRBJ2-7,CASSFGGTPYEQYF
-,TRBV7-9,TRBJ1-1,CASSLVQGPASEAFF
-,TRBV20-1,TRBJ1-2,CSATEDYGYTF
TRBD1,TRBV5-8,TRBJ2-1,CASSWRHGQGFIHEQFF
TRBD1,TRBV10-1,TRBJ1-1,CANRGGRAEAFF
TRBD1,TRBV5-4,TRBJ1-2,CASRDTRTGRIRGYTF
TRBD1,TRBV5-6,TRBJ1-2,CASSGGQGLGYGYTF
-,TRBV6-5,TRBJ2-5,CASRQGATQYF
TRBD1,TRBV5-1,TRBJ1-2,CASSFGQGANYGYTF
TRBD2,TRBV9,TRBJ2-2,CASGGTNTGELFF
TRBD2,TRBV7-9,TRBJ2-2,CASILGLAGETGELFF
-,TRBV6-5,TRBJ2-1,CASRVHAGTGLEQFF